Following are 25 T cell receptor beta chains from one sample sequenced in a study of cytomegalovirus exposure and HLA in healthy donors. The PCR had 60 Vbeta and 13 Jbeta primers. Here immunoSEQ multiplex PCR was the method, and the copy in TCRdb shows in-frame clones only, minus some. This repertoire includes 90,000 to 150,000 clones. The sample consisted of PBMCs. These receptors were obtained from a man between 18 and 29 years old in good health and CMV-seronegative.

The chain is built from TRBV28 and TRBJ1-5, with D unclear. V was trimmed by 6 bases and J by 5 bases, leaving 8 bases between them. Germline V lookup: CDR1 MDHEN, CDR2 SYDVKM. The CDR3 covers 12 residues. CDR3 coding DNA: TGTGCCAGCAGCCCCGTTTATCAGCCCCAGCATTTT. Encoded protein: CASSPVYQPQHF.

The rearrangement uses TRBV18 and TRBJ2-7; 8 nucleotides align to TRBD1. The germline gives CDR1 KGHSH, CDR2 LQKENI. The CDR3 extends over 17 amino acids. Losses at the gene ends were 4 bases for V and 0 bases for J; bases not matched to a gene: 11. This chain's CDR3 is CASSRGTGPFSSYEQYF. CDR3 DNA sequence: TGTGCCAGCTCACGGGGGACAGGCCCATTCAGCTCCTACGAGCAGTACTTC. Combining the CDR3 with reference TRBV18 and TRBJ2-7 gives the whole variable domain NAGVMQNPRHLVRRRGQEARLRCSPMKGHSHVYWYRQLPEEGLKFMVYLQKENIIDESGMPKERFSAEFPKEGPSILRIQQVVRGDSAAYFCASSRGTGPFSSYEQYFGPGTRLTVT.

The chain recombines TRBV28 with TRBJ1-3; D is unresolved. Trimming cost V 5 bases and J 0 bases, with 14 bases left between them. Germline lookup yields CDR1 MDHEN and CDR2 SYDVKM. This CDR3 is 16 amino acids long. In DNA form, the CDR3 reads TGTGCCAGCAGTCTCTGGGAAGACTACTCTGGAAACACCATATATTTT. This gives the protein CASSLWEDYSGNTIYF. The variable domain in full, completed from reference TRBV28 and TRBJ1-3, reads DVKVTQSSRYLVKRTGEKVFLECVQDMDHENMFWYRQDPGLGLRLIYFSYDVKMKEKGDIPEGYSVSREKKERFSLILESASTNQTSMYLCASSLWEDYSGNTIYFGEGSWLTVV.

J is TRBJ1-3 and V is TRBV11-2, with a tentative D call TRBD1 (6 bases). CDR1 is SGHAT, CDR2 FQNNGV, per germline. Deletions cut 0 bases from V and 6 bases from J, with 12 bases between. CDR3 length: 15 residues. This CDR3 is CASSLEAGEKNTIYF. The CDR3 DNA reads TGTGCCAGCAGCTTAGAGGCAGGGGAGAAAAACACCATATATTTT.

V is TRBV5-5 and J is TRBJ2-1, with 11 bases matching TRBD2. Germline V lookup: CDR1 SGHKS, CDR2 YYEKEE (reference sequence). The CDR3 consists of 15 residues. J lost 3 bases, V lost 2 bases, and 1 base had no gene match. As DNA, the CDR3 is TGTGCCAGCAGCTTCGGGACTAGCGGCTACAATGAGCAGTTCTTC. Residues: CASSFGTSGYNEQFF.

J is TRBJ2-3 and V is TRBV27; D might be TRBD2 (5 bases). The V gene's germline CDR1 is MNHEY and CDR2 SMNVEV (reference sequence). Deletions cut 6 bases from V and 6 bases from J, with 7 bases between. This CDR3 is built from 11 residues. CDR3 region: CASRRADTQYF. CDR3 coding DNA: TGTGCCAGCAGGCGGGCGGATACGCAGTATTTT.

CDR3 sequence (DNA): TGTGCCAGCAGTGCACTAGCGGGAGCCGTTGACACCGGGGAGCTGTTTTTT. This gives the protein CASSALAGAVDTGELFF. The J gene is TRBJ2-2, the V gene TRBV6-4; TRBD2 agrees at 11 bases. J was trimmed by 3 bases and V by 4 bases; bases with no gene match: 7. The CDR3 sequence is 17 residues long. The V gene's germline CDR1 is MRHNA and CDR2 SNTAGT.

This chain uses TRBV5-4 with TRBJ1-1, with unresolved D. V lost 4 bases, J lost 7 bases, and 20 bases lay in between. The CDR3 extends over 15 amino acids. Germline loops: CDR1 SGHNT, CDR2 YYREEE (reference sequence). The CDR3 nucleotides read TGTGCCAGCAGCCGATCGAGGGATCGGGAGGATGAAGCTTTCTTT. Amino acid sequence: CASSRSRDREDEAFF. Using reference TRBV5-4 and TRBJ1-1 for the parts outside the CDR3, the full variable domain is ETGVTQSPTHLIKTRGQQVTLRCSSQSGHNTVSWYQQALGQGPQFIFQYYREEENGRGNFPPRFSGLQFPNYSSELNVNALELDDSALYLCASSRSRDREDEAFFGQGTRLTVV.

The chain recombines TRBV7-8 with TRBJ2-2; TRBD2 matches at 12 bases. This CDR3 has 22 residues. Germline V gives CDR1 SGHVS, CDR2 FQNEAQ. Trimming cost V 1 base and J 1 base; bases outside gene matches: 16. CDR3 in DNA: TGTGCCAGCAGCTTAGGAGTGGGGTTCCTAGCGGGGGGGCTATGGAACACCGGGGAGCTGTTTTTT. Translation: CASSLGVGFLAGGLWNTGELFF.

The V call is TRBV28, the J call TRBJ2-7; 8 bases are shared with TRBD1. Germline-derived CDR1 and CDR2 are MDHEN and SYDVKM. This CDR3 has 14 residues. With V trimmed by 5 bases and J by 6 bases, 9 bases remained unmatched. The CDR3 DNA is TGTGCCAGCAGTCGACAGGGGTTAGTAGGCGAGCAGTACTTC. Residues: CASSRQGLVGEQYF.

The chain combines TRBV10-2 with TRBJ1-1; 9 bases align to TRBD1. The CDR3 is 13 residues long. The germline gives CDR1 WSHSY, CDR2 SAAADI. Trimming at V came to 10 bases and at J to 7 bases, leaving 10 bases not matched to a gene. Here the CDR3 DNA reads TGCGCCATCTCCGGGACAGGGACCCTTGAAGCTTTCTTT. This encodes CAISGTGTLEAFF.

The J gene is TRBJ2-5, the V gene TRBV14, with 10 bases aligning to TRBD2. The V gene's germline CDR1 is SGHDN and CDR2 FVKESK. Germline trimming cut 2 bases from V and 1 base from J; bases unmatched to any gene: 7. CDR3 size: 17 residues. The CDR3: CASSQLPLAGLQETQYF. The CDR3, as DNA: TGTGCCAGCAGCCAATTGCCACTAGCGGGGCTCCAAGAGACCCAGTACTTC.

Remarks on this clone: The junction differs from germline at one of its ends, possibly a read error. Other DNA sequences from this sample encode an identical CDR3 as well. This chain links TRBV5-6 with TRBJ1-1, with a tentative D call TRBD1 (5 bases). Germline CDR1 reads SGHDT; CDR2 reads YYEEEE. There are 13 residues in the CDR3. CDR3 nucleotide sequence: TGCGCCAGCAGCTCCCAGGGCAAAACTGAAGCTTTCTTT. It yields the protein CASSSQGKTEAFF.

The V gene is TRBV27, the J gene TRBJ1-6; tentative D call: TRBD1 (6 bases). The CDR3 runs to 13 residues. Germline CDR1 is MNHEY and CDR2 is SMNVEV (reference sequence). V gave up 6 bases and J gave up 5 bases, with 8 bases separating them. This chain's CDR3 is CASRDSNNSPLHF. The CDR3 DNA sequence: TGTGCCAGCAGGGACAGCAATAATTCACCCCTCCACTTT.

As to this clone: One junction end disagrees with the germline gene, perhaps due to a read error. The J gene is TRBJ2-1, the V gene TRBV9; 8 positions agree with TRBD2. Germline V gene data show CDR1 as SGDLS and CDR2 as YYNGEE. This CDR3 is built from 15 residues. In DNA, the CDR3 is TGTGCCGGCAGCGTAGAACTAGCGGCCTACAATGAGCAGTTCTTC. This gives the protein CAGSVELAAYNEQFF.

The genes are TRBV11-1 and TRBJ1-2; 8 bases line up with TRBD1. V was pared by 5 bases and J by 4 bases, with 3 bases of the junction left unmatched. Germline V CDR1 and CDR2: SGHAT, FQDESV (reference sequence). The CDR3 is 13 amino acids. CDR3 in DNA: TGTGCCAGCAGCCGTGACAGGGGCTATGGCTACACCTTC. Amino acid sequence: CASSRDRGYGYTF.

The chain couples TRBV7-9 to TRBJ1-1; D uncertain. Deletions cut 0 bases from V and 7 bases from J, with 6 bases between. Germline-derived CDR1 and CDR2 are SEHNR and FQNEAQ (reference sequence). The CDR3 runs to 12 residues. The CDR3 sequence: CASSLAADEAFF. The CDR3 DNA sequence: TGTGCCAGCAGCTTAGCGGCTGATGAAGCTTTCTTT.

The chain is built from TRBV7-9 and TRBJ1-5, with a possible D match to TRBD1 (5 bases). The germline V gene encodes CDR1 SEHNR and CDR2 FQNEAQ (reference sequence). Trimming took 1 base from V and 4 from J, leaving 14 bases between them. The CDR3 consists of 16 residues. The CDR3 loop is CASSLDLGAINQPQHF. For the CDR3, the DNA is TGTGCCAGCAGCTTAGATCTAGGGGCGATAAATCAGCCCCAGCATTTT.

The chain employs TRBV5-6 and TRBJ1-1; 8 nucleotides match TRBD1. CDR3 size: 17 residues. Germline V gene sequence: CDR1 SGHDT, CDR2 YYEEEE. Germline trimming cut 0 bases from V and 3 bases from J; bases unmatched to any gene: 10. The CDR3 sequence: CASSLEAGGGYDTEAFF. The CDR3 coding sequence is TGTGCCAGCAGCTTGGAGGCAGGGGGCGGATATGACACTGAAGCTTTCTTT.

J is TRBJ2-7 and V is TRBV5-1; perhaps TRBD1 as D (6 bases). The V and J ends lost 0 bases and 6 bases respectively, with 10 bases between them. Germline V gene sequence: CDR1 SGHRS, CDR2 YFSETQ. The CDR3 contains 13 residues. The CDR3 loop is CASSLARGGEQYF. The DNA for the CDR3 is TGCGCCAGCAGCTTGGCCAGGGGTGGCGAGCAGTACTTC.

The rearrangement links TRBV5-1 to TRBJ2-1; the match to TRBD2 covers 12 bases. The CDR3 is made up of 17 amino acids. The V gene's germline CDR1 is SGHRS and CDR2 YFSETQ. The J segment lost 3 bases and the V segment lost 5 bases, leaving 9 bases of the junction unmatched. CDR3 protein: CASRTSELAGGYNEQFF. The CDR3 DNA reads TGCGCCAGCAGAACATCCGAACTAGCGGGGGGCTACAATGAGCAGTTCTTC. Based on the CDR3 plus reference TRBV5-1 and TRBJ2-1, the full variable domain is KAGVTQTPRYLIKTRGQQVTLSCSPISGHRSVSWYQQTPGQGLQFLFEYFSETQRNKGNFPGRFSGRQFSNSRSEMNVSTLELGDSALYLCASRTSELAGGYNEQFFGPGTRLTVL.

The chain uses TRBV6-6 and TRBJ1-6, with D possibly TRBD1 on 5 matching bases. Germline loops: CDR1 MNHNY, CDR2 SVGAGI (reference sequence). V was trimmed by 0 bases and J by 7 bases, leaving 13 bases between them. The CDR3 loop spans 16 amino acids. CDR3 nucleotides: TGTGCCAGCAGTTACTCGTCGGGGGTAAACAATTCACCCCTCCACTTT. Protein sequence: CASSYSSGVNNSPLHF.

This chain connects TRBV9 to TRBJ2-2; TRBD2 might be the D (6 bases). V was cut by 1 base and J by 1 base, with 11 bases left in between. CDR3 length equals 16 residues. Germline values: CDR1 SGDLS, CDR2 YYNGEE. The CDR3 reads CASSVYSGRNTGELFF. DNA of the CDR3: TGTGCCAGCAGCGTATATAGCGGCAGGAACACCGGGGAGCTGTTTTTT.

This sequence joins TRBV2 and TRBJ1-2; D unresolved. Germline-derived CDR1 and CDR2 are SNHLY and FYNNEI. The CDR3 has 14 amino acids. Trimming took off 4 bases at V and 4 bases at J, with 13 bases between the two ends. CDR3 sequence reads: CASSAAGPLYGYTF. The CDR3, as DNA: TGTGCCAGCAGTGCGGCAGGCCCCCTCTATGGCTACACCTTC. Complete variable domain (other parts from reference TRBV2 and TRBJ1-2): EPEVTQTPSHQVTQMGQEVILRCVPISNHLYFYWYRQILGQKVEFLVSFYNNEISEKSEIFDDQFSVERPDGSNFTLKIRSTKLEDSAMYFCASSAAGPLYGYTFGSGTRLTVV.

This chain joins TRBV7-9 and TRBJ2-5, with D possibly being TRBD1 (6 bases). In germline, CDR1 is SEHNR, CDR2 FQNEAQ (reference sequence). Trimming pared 5 bases from V and 5 bases from J, leaving 18 bases between. CDR3 length: 15 amino acids. The DNA of the CDR3 is TGTGCCAGCAGCACCCTCCGCAGGGGCGAGGAGACCCAGTACTTC. Protein: CASSTLRRGEETQYF.